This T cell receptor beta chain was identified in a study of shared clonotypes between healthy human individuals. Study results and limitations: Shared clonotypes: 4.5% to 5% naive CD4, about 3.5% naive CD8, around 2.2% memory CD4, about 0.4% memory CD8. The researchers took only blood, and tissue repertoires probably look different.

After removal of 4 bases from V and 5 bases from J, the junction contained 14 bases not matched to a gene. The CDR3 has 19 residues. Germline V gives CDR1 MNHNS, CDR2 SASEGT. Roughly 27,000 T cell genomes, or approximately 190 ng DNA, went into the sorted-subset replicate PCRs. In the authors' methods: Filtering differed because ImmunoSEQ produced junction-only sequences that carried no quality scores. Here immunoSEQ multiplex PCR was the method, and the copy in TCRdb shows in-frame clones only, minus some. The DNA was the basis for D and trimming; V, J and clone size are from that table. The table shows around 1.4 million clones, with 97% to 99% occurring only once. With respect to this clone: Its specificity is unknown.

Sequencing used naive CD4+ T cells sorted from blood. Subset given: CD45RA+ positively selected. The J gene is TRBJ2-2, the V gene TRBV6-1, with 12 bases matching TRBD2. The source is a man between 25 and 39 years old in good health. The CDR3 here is CASSAPGLAGPNTTGELFF. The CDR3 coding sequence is TGTGCCAGCAGTGCCCCAGGACTAGCGGGACCGAACACGACCGGGGAGCTGTTTTTT.